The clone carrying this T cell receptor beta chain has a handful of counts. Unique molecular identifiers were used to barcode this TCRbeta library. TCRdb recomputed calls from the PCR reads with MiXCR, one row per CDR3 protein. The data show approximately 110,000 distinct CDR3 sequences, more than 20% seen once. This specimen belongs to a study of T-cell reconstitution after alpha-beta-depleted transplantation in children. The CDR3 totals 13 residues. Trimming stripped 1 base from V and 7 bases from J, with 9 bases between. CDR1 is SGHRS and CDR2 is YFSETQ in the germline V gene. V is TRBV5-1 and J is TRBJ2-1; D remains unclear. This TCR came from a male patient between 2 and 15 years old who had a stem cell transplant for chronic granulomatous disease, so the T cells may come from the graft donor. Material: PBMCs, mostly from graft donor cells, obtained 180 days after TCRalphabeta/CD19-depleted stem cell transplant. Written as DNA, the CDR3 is TGCGCCAGCAGCTTGCAGGCCGGTAATGAGCAGTTCTTC. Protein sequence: CASSLQAGNEQFF. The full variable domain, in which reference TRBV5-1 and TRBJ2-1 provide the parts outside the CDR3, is KAGVTQTPRYLIKTRGQQVTLSCSPISGHRSVSWYQQTPGQGLQFLFEYFSETQRNKGNFPGRFSGRQFSNSRSEMNVSTLELGDSALYLCASSLQAGNEQFFGPGTRLTVL.